A selection of T cell receptor beta chains follows, all from one sample in a study of T cells in tuberculosis. Profiled with immunoSEQ multiplex PCR; TCRdb holds only in-frame clones, not every one. The repertoire has 25,000 to 40,000 clones, around 90% of them found once; the top ten carry approximately 5.9%. Specimen: PBMCs, collected at tuberculosis diagnosis. The receptors shown here come from an adult with tuberculosis. Both conserved end residues are part of each CDR3. Each record gives: D gene, J gene, clone size, V gene, CDR3 DNA, CDR3 protein. The D gene is left open where the match is weak. For some rows the clone size is stated as once, few or many, or as a class when expanded; others skip it.

- | TRBJ2-7 | - | TRBV21-1 | TGTGCCAGCAGCAAATTCGCGGGGCCCAGATGCTCCTACGAGCAGTACTTC | CASSKFAGPRCSYEQYF
- | TRBJ1-6 | - | TRBV28 | TGTGCCAGCAGTTTGGACAGCCTATTTTCACCCCTCCACTTT | CASSLDSLFSPLHF
TRBD1 | TRBJ1-4 | - | TRBV10-3 | TGTGCCATCCAGGGGGCAGCTAATGAAAAACTGTTTTTT | CAIQGAANEKLFF
- | TRBJ2-7 | once | TRBV6-1 | TGTGCCAGCAGTGACGACGGGAGCTCCTACGAGCAGTACTTC | CASSDDGSSYEQYF
- | TRBJ1-1 | once | TRBV7-9 | TGTGCCAGCAGCTTAGTCGCCGACATGCTTGAAGCTTTCTTT | CASSLVADMLEAFF
TRBD2 | TRBJ2-7 | few | TRBV4-1 | TGCGCCAGCAGCCAAGGATGGCTAGCGGGAGGGTACTCCTACGAGCAGTACTTC | CASSQGWLAGGYSYEQYF
TRBD1 | TRBJ1-2 | - | TRBV29-1 | TGCAGCGTTGTAGGCGGAACAGGGGCTTATGGCTACACCTTC | CSVVGGTGAYGYTF
- | TRBJ2-3 | few | TRBV7-9 | TGTGCCAGCAGCAAAGAGGCGGGGGCCCGCACAGATACGCAGTATTTT | CASSKEAGARTDTQYF
- | TRBJ1-3 | - | TRBV7-8 | TGTGCCAGCAGCCCCTCGACGTACAGGGACACCATATATTTT | CASSPSTYRDTIYF
TRBD2 | TRBJ2-3 | - | TRBV4-3 | TGCGCCAGCAGCCAAGCAGTCAATTTAGCGGGGCAAACTAGCACAGATACGCAGTATTTT | CASSQAVNLAGQTSTDTQYF
- | TRBJ2-3 | - | TRBV2 | TGTGCCAGCAGCAGGGACACAGATACGCAGTATTTT | CASSRDTDTQYF
TRBD2 | TRBJ2-1 | - | TRBV7-2 | TGTGCCAGCAGCTTACGGGAGCGGGGGGGCTTGGGCTACAATGAGCAGTTCTTC | CASSLRERGGLGYNEQFF
TRBD2 | TRBJ2-5 | - | TRBV5-8 | TGTGCCAGCAGCCGCGGACTAGCGGGGGATATCCAAGAGACCCAGTACTTC | CASSRGLAGDIQETQYF
TRBD2 | TRBJ2-1 | - | TRBV5-1 | TGCGCCAGCAGCCCCTACGGACTAGCGGGATCCAATGAGCAGTTCTTC | CASSPYGLAGSNEQFF
- | TRBJ2-1 | - | TRBV4-2 | TGTGCCAGCAGCCAAGATCGGGTGGATGAGCAGTTCTTC | CASSQDRVDEQFF
TRBD2 | TRBJ2-2 | few | TRBV30 | TGTGCCTGGAGTCAAGGGACTAGCGGGACGAACACCGGGGAGCTGTTTTTT | CAWSQGTSGTNTGELFF
TRBD2 | TRBJ2-3 | - | TRBV4-1 | TGCGCCAGCAGCTTCAGCGGGAGGGGGGGAGATACGCAGTATTTT | CASSFSGRGGDTQYF
TRBD2 | TRBJ2-5 | - | TRBV7-3 | TGTGCCAGCAGCTTAACCGGGACTAGCCGAGAGACCCAGTACTTC | CASSLTGTSRETQYF
TRBD1 | TRBJ1-5 | - | TRBV7-2 | TGTGCCAGCAGCCAAACCCGGACAGGTCAGCCCCAGCATTTT | CASSQTRTGQPQHF
- | TRBJ2-7 | - | TRBV5-5 | TGTGCCAGCAGCCCCGCCGCTAGCGCAATATCCTACGAGCAGTACTTC | CASSPAASAISYEQYF
- | TRBJ1-1 | once | TRBV20-1 | TGCAGTGCTGTCCGGGACACTGAAGCTTTCTTT | CSAVRDTEAFF
- | TRBJ2-2 | - | TRBV5-4 | TGTGCCAGCAGCGCCATGCGAGGGAGTCGGGAGCTGTTTTTT | CASSAMRGSRELFF
- | TRBJ2-5 | - | TRBV6-1 | TGTGCCAGCAGTCCCCAGGAGACCCAGTACTTC | CASSPQETQYF
- | TRBJ2-3 | - | TRBV28 | TGTGCCAGCAGTGAGCGGCTGAGCACAGATACGCAGTATTTT | CASSERLSTDTQYF
- | TRBJ2-6 | once | TRBV28 | TGTGCCAGCAGTCCTCAGAACTCTGGGGCCAACGTCCTGACTTTC | CASSPQNSGANVLTF
- | TRBJ2-7 | - | TRBV7-2 | TGTGCCAGCAGCTTAGGGTGGGGGGTCGCCTACGAGCAGTACTTC | CASSLGWGVAYEQYF
- | TRBJ2-5 | - | TRBV7-9 | TGTGCCAGCAGCTTAGGGGACTTAGGGGTCGAGACCCAGTACTTC | CASSLGDLGVETQYF
- | TRBJ1-1 | once | TRBV11-2 | TGTGCCAGCAGTTCTACAGGGACCCTTGAAGCTTTCTTT | CASSSTGTLEAFF
- | TRBJ1-4 | - | TRBV5-1 | TGCGCCAGCAGCTTGGGCAGCGGTAATGAAAAACTGTTTTTT | CASSLGSGNEKLFF
TRBD1 | TRBJ1-2 | - | TRBV7-8 | TGTGCCAGCAGCTTCGGACAGGGGGACGGCTACACCTTC | CASSFGQGDGYTF
- | TRBJ1-1 | - | TRBV4-2 | TGTGCCAGCAGCCAAGATTGGTTGGAGTTTAAGGACACTGAAGCTTTCTTT | CASSQDWLEFKDTEAFF
TRBD2 | TRBJ2-2 | - | TRBV25-1 | TGTGCCAGCAGTGAACTAAATCCTAGCGGACTCACCGGGGAGCTGTTTTTT | CASSELNPSGLTGELFF
TRBD1 | TRBJ1-2 | - | TRBV4-1 | TGCGCCAGCAGCCAAACAGGGGGAGGCTACACCTTC | CASSQTGGGYTF
TRBD1 | TRBJ2-3 | once | TRBV5-1 | TGCGCCAGCAGCTTGTCGGGACAGGGGTTAATAGATACGCAGTATTTT | CASSLSGQGLIDTQYF
TRBD2 | TRBJ2-5 | - | TRBV9 | TGTGCCAGCAGCGTAGGAGGTTGGAGCGGGGAAGAGACCCAGTACTTC | CASSVGGWSGEETQYF
- | TRBJ2-2 | - | TRBV7-9 | TGTGCCAGCTTTAAAGGAGGGATAAGCACCGGGGAGCTGTTTTTT | CASFKGGISTGELFF
- | TRBJ2-7 | - | TRBV5-1 | TGCGCCAGTAGGACCGACAGCTCCTACGAGCAGTACTTC | CASRTDSSYEQYF
TRBD1 | TRBJ1-5 | - | TRBV7-2 | TGTGCCAGCAGCAAAGACAGGGATCAGCCCCAGCATTTT | CASSKDRDQPQHF
- | TRBJ2-4 | - | TRBV30 | TGTGCCTGGAGTGTAAATTTTGGCCCTCCGAACATTCAGTACTTC | CAWSVNFGPPNIQYF
- | TRBJ1-3 | - | TRBV14 | TGTGCCAGCAGCCAATATGGCCGCTCTGGAAACACCATATATTTT | CASSQYGRSGNTIYF
- | TRBJ2-4 | - | TRBV19 | TGTGCCAGTAGTACCCCACAAGTGGGGCCGGCCAAAAACATTCAGTACTTC | CASSTPQVGPAKNIQYF
- | TRBJ2-2 | - | TRBV29-1 | TGCAGCGTTGCATACAGGGCGAACACCGGGGAGCTGTTTTTT | CSVAYRANTGELFF
- | TRBJ2-7 | - | TRBV9 | TGTGCCAGCAGTAGACAGCCAAACTACGAGCAGTACTTC | CASSRQPNYEQYF
- | TRBJ2-3 | - | TRBV4-1 | TGCGCCAGCAGCCAAGATAGAAGGGAAACCTTGACTAGACCTCGCACAGATACGCAGTATTTT | CASSQDRRETLTRPRTDTQYF